One sample yielded the 16 T cell receptor beta chains listed below, sequenced in a study of identical twins (dated by TCRdb to about 2016). The receptor library was made with 5' RACE. Sequencer: Illumina HiSeq 2000. TCRdb ran its own pipeline on the public reads, namely fastp trimming at Q25 and MiXCR clone calling, and kept in-frame beta chains. Each entry is one CDR3 protein sequence, shown with its most common DNA and genes. The sample records fewer than 250,000 distinct CDR3 sequences, roughly 9.4% of which are singletons. The ten largest make up over 4.5% of the sample. Sequences were obtained from memory (CD45RO+) T cells sorted from blood. The cell subset or site label corresponds to: CD45RO+ enriched T cells. These receptors were taken from a woman younger than 30 in good health.

This clonotype was seen more than once but under ten times. V is TRBV29-1 and J is TRBJ2-3; TRBD2 is a possible D gene (6 bases). V shed 4 bases and J shed 1 base, with 9 bases lying between them. Germline V gives CDR1 SQVTM, CDR2 ANQGSEA. This CDR3 has 13 residues. Here the CDR3 reads CSVAGGGTDTQYF. CDR3 sequence (DNA): TGCAGCGTTGCCGGGGGTGGCACAGATACGCAGTATTTT.

This clonotype was detected only a few times. V is TRBV5-1 and J is TRBJ2-7, with a possible D match to TRBD2 (6 bases). Looked up from germline, CDR1 is SGHRS and CDR2 is YFSETQ. V was cut by 0 bases and J by 5 bases, with 15 bases left in between. The CDR3 has 15 residues. The CDR3 loop is CASSLVAGFTDEQYF. CDR3 in DNA: TGCGCCAGCAGCTTGGTGGCGGGGTTTACTGACGAGCAGTACTTC.

This clonotype was seen a handful of times. The chain carries TRBV29-1 and TRBJ1-2, with 7 bases that match TRBD1. The CDR3 has 13 amino acids. Germline V gene sequence: CDR1 SQVTM, CDR2 ANQGSEA. With 6 bases clipped from V and 3 bases from J, the junction kept 7 bases outside the gene matches. CDR3 sequence: CSVGTAWDYGYTF. The CDR3 nucleotides are TGCAGCGTCGGGACAGCCTGGGACTATGGCTACACCTTC.

This clonotype was found many times. The gene calls are TRBV5-1 and TRBJ2-5; D possibly corresponds to TRBD2 (5 bases). V gave up 5 bases and J gave up 5 bases, with 13 bases separating them. The germline CDR1 and CDR2 sequences are SGHRS and YFSETQ. The CDR3 consists of 13 residues. CDR3 region: CASRTGTAETQYF. CDR3 in DNA: TGCGCCAGCAGAACGGGAACTGCGGAGACCCAGTACTTC.

The gene calls are TRBV4-3 and TRBJ2-3; D remains ambiguous. The V and J ends lost 1 base and 5 bases respectively, with 16 bases between them. The CDR3 totals 16 residues. CDR1 is LGHNA and CDR2 is YSLEER in the germline V gene. The CDR3 coding sequence is TGCGCCAGCAGCCAAGGGCATCCCCAGTTGGGAGATACGCAGTATTTT. This gives the protein CASSQGHPQLGDTQYF.

In this sample, this clonotype turned up a few times. This sequence joins TRBV3-1 and TRBJ1-1; D call uncertain. The CDR3 totals 14 residues. Germline CDR1 is LGHDT and CDR2 is YNNKEL (reference sequence). Trimming removed 2 bases at V and 0 bases at J, with 7 bases between. CDR3 in DNA: TGTGCCAGCAGCCAAAGGATATTGAACACTGAAGCTTTCTTT. Its translation is CASSQRILNTEAFF.

The table lists this clonotype with many counts. The chain carries TRBV6-2 or TRBV6-3 and TRBJ2-7; 9 bases are a match to TRBD2. The CDR3 is made up of 15 amino acids. J gave up 5 bases and V 0 bases, and 5 bases lay outside the gene matches. The germline V gene has CDR1 MNHEY and CDR2 SVGEGT. The CDR3, as DNA: TGTGCCAGCAGTTACTCGAGCGGGAGGAACCACGAGCAGTACTTC. Amino acids: CASSYSSGRNHEQYF.

Many counts were recorded for this clonotype. The gene calls are TRBV10-3 and TRBJ2-4; D is undetermined. Germline loops: CDR1 ENHRY, CDR2 SYGVKD. With 4 bases removed from V and 8 bases from J, the gap between germline ends came to 6 bases. CDR3 length: 11 residues. This chain's CDR3 is CAISVGDIQYF. The CDR3 DNA reads TGTGCCATCAGTGTTGGAGACATTCAGTACTTC.

This clonotype was counted many times. One end of the junction fails to match germline, which may point to a read error. The rearrangement links TRBV12-3 or TRBV12-4 to TRBJ2-5; D possibly corresponds to TRBD2 (6 bases). The CDR3 length is 12 residues. The CDR3 nucleotides are TGTGCCAGCAGCCATCCCTTGGGCGGGATTGACTTC. It translates to CASSHPLGGIDF.

This clonotype was counted a few times. This chain links TRBV7-8 with TRBJ2-2, with 14 bases that match TRBD2. Germline-derived CDR1 and CDR2 are SGHVS and FQNEAQ. J was trimmed by 2 bases and V by 5 bases; bases with no gene match: 1. The CDR3 has 16 amino acids. The CDR3 nucleotides are TGTGCCAGCAGCGGACTAGCGGGGGGTAACACCGGGGAGCTGTTTTTT. Its translation: CASSGLAGGNTGELFF.

The rearrangement links TRBV30 to TRBJ1-1; tentative D call: TRBD1 (5 bases). The CDR3 contains 16 residues. V was pared by 3 bases and J by 3 bases, with 20 bases between. Per germline, CDR1 GTSNPN and CDR2 SVGIG (reference sequence). CDR3 sequence: CAWSGRGGFADTEAFF. CDR3 bases: TGTGCCTGGAGCGGCCGCGGGGGTTTCGCGGACACTGAAGCTTTCTTT.

The CDR3 region is CASSGGGVQYF. DNA of the CDR3: TGTGCCAGCAGCGGCGGGGGGGTGCAGTACTTC. The genes are TRBV5-6 and TRBJ2-7; 9 bases match TRBD2. V dropped 4 bases and J dropped 9; count of bases not matched to a gene: 2. This CDR3 spans 11 amino acids. In germline, CDR1 is SGHDT, CDR2 YYEEEE.

CDR3 residues: CASSLSPISNQPQHF. The CDR3 DNA reads TGTGCCAGCAGCCTCAGTCCTATTAGCAATCAGCCCCAGCATTTT. The chain recombines TRBV28 with TRBJ1-5; D gene uncertain. The V gene's germline CDR1 is MDHEN and CDR2 SYDVKM. The CDR3 loop spans 15 amino acids. The germline V and J ends were trimmed by 6 bases and 0 bases, with 12 bases remaining between them.

This clonotype came up many times. The gene calls are TRBV24-1 and TRBJ1-5; tentative D call: TRBD1 (6 bases). V lost 4 bases and J 2 bases, leaving 11 bases between the germline ends. Germline V lookup: CDR1 KGHDR, CDR2 SFDVKD. There are 15 residues in the CDR3. CDR3 residues: CATSEGGRGNQPQHF. The CDR3 bases are TGTGCCACCAGTGAAGGGGGAAGAGGCAATCAGCCCCAGCATTTT.

This clonotype has a count of ten or more. The chain links TRBV6-1 to TRBJ2-1, with TRBD1 matching over 9 bases. The germline V gene encodes CDR1 MNHNS and CDR2 SASEGT. V gave up 6 bases and J gave up 1 base; unmatched junction bases: 7. The CDR3 runs 16 residues. CDR3 coding DNA: TGTGCCAGCAGGGGACAGGGTTCTTTTTCCTACAATGAGCAGTTCTTC. Translated: CASRGQGSFSYNEQFF.

This clonotype was found a few times. The gene calls are TRBV25-1 and TRBJ2-5, with D hard to call. CDR1 and CDR2 (germline): MGHDK, SYGVNS. The CDR3 has 13 amino acids. The V and J ends lost 1 base and 3 bases respectively, with 6 bases between them. The chain's CDR3 is CASSEWPEETQYF. CDR3 DNA sequence: TGTGCCAGCAGTGAATGGCCAGAAGAGACCCAGTACTTC.